Shown below are 23 T cell receptor beta chains from a single sample sequenced in a study of cytomegalovirus exposure and HLA in healthy donors. PCR was performed using 60 Vbeta and 13 Jbeta primers. Libraries were prepared by immunoSEQ multiplex PCR; TCRdb keeps only in-frame clonotypes and omits some of them. The sample lists 120,000 or so clones, 75% to 90% occurring once. The sample consisted of PBMCs. The receptors come from a young man in good health and CMV-seronegative.

In this sample, this clone turned up a few times. The V gene is TRBV28, the J gene TRBJ1-5; TRBD1 is a possible D gene (6 bases). The germline V gene encodes CDR1 MDHEN and CDR2 SYDVKM. The CDR3 is 14 amino acids. The ends were cut back, 5 bases at V and 6 bases at J, with 14 bases in the middle. The CDR3 DNA is TGTGCCAGCAGTCTCACAGGGTTTTTTCAGCCCCAGCATTTT. Amino acid sequence: CASSLTGFFQPQHF.

This chain links TRBV2 with TRBJ2-2; maybe TRBD1 (5 bases). There are 11 residues in the CDR3. CDR1 and CDR2 from the germline V gene are SNHLY and FYNNEI. Trimming removed 10 bases from V and 13 bases from J, with 16 bases in between. For the CDR3, the DNA is TGTGCCATTCAAGGGCAGGGCGGGCTGTTTTTT. Encoded protein: CAIQGQGGLFF.

V usage is TRBV7-9 and J usage is TRBJ1-1, with 8 nucleotides matching TRBD1. Unmatched junction bases numbered 2, after V lost 4 bases and J lost 1 base. From germline, CDR1 is SEHNR and CDR2 FQNEAQ (reference sequence). The CDR3 has 14 residues. CDR3 sequence (DNA): TGTGCCAGCAGCTCGACAGGGGAGAACACTGAAGCTTTCTTT. It encodes CASSSTGENTEAFF.

This clone occurred once. The junction does not match germline at one end; this may be a read error. The chain joins TRBV13 to TRBJ2-5; 9 nucleotides align to TRBD1. Germline V lookup: CDR1 PRHDT, CDR2 FYEKMQ (reference sequence). The CDR3 runs 14 residues. The DNA of the CDR3 is TGTGCCAGCAGCATAGGACAGGGGACGCAGACCCAGTACTTC. Protein: CASSIGQGTQTQYF.

The chain uses TRBV2 and TRBJ2-3; the D gene is possibly TRBD1 (5 bases). The CDR3 totals 14 residues. The germline V gene encodes CDR1 SNHLY and CDR2 FYNNEI. V was pared by 3 bases and J by 1 base, with 8 bases between. The CDR3 here is CASSEWGRTDTQYF. CDR3 in DNA: TGTGCCAGCAGTGAGTGGGGCCGCACAGATACGCAGTATTTT.

The rearrangement uses TRBV19 and TRBJ2-7, with 9 nucleotides matching TRBD1. Germline assignment: CDR1 LNHDA and CDR2 SQIVND (reference sequence). V lost 2 bases and J lost 0; bases outside the gene matches: 11. There are 18 residues in the CDR3. The CDR3 loop reads CASSISGTGTLSSYEQYF. Written as DNA, the CDR3 is TGTGCCAGTAGTATATCGGGGACAGGGACGTTAAGCTCCTACGAGCAGTACTTC.

This clone has only one observation. This chain uses TRBV11-2 with TRBJ2-7, with 7 positions matching TRBD1. CDR3 length: 17 residues. The germline V gene has CDR1 SGHAT and CDR2 FQNNGV. The junction had 13 bases not matched to a gene; V was cut back by 5 bases and J by 0 bases. CDR3 loop: CASSPLSQGDLSYEQYF. DNA for the CDR3: TGTGCCAGCAGCCCCTTGTCCCAGGGGGACCTCTCCTACGAGCAGTACTTC.

V usage is TRBV19 and J usage is TRBJ1-5; 8 nucleotides agree with TRBD1. Trimming at V came to 7 bases and at J to 5 bases, leaving 10 bases not matched to a gene. Germline V gives CDR1 LNHDA, CDR2 SQIVND (reference sequence). The CDR3 length is 15 residues. CDR3 amino acids: CASTADRGGYQPQHF. The CDR3 nucleotides read TGTGCCAGTACCGCCGACAGGGGAGGATATCAGCCCCAGCATTTT.

The rearrangement joins TRBV27 to TRBJ2-7; possibly TRBD1 for D (5 bases). V was shortened by 4 bases and J by 2 bases, with 9 bases between the two germline ends. CDR1 is MNHEY, CDR2 SMNVEV, per germline (reference sequence). The CDR3 is 13 residues long. The CDR3 region has the DNA TGTGCCAGCAGTTCAGGGTTGCCCTACGAGCAGTACTTC. It encodes CASSSGLPYEQYF.

The gene calls are TRBV25-1 and TRBJ2-1; D remains unclear. V gave up 4 bases and J gave up 9 bases, with 7 bases separating them. This CDR3 comprises 11 residues. CDR1 is MGHDK and CDR2 is SYGVNS in the germline V gene. CDR3 coding DNA: TGTGCCAGCAGTGTAGTTGGTGAGCAGTTCTTC. Translation: CASSVVGEQFF.

The chain joins TRBV6-1 to TRBJ1-6; 8 nucleotides match TRBD1. Trimming at V came to 2 bases and at J to 8 bases, leaving 8 bases not matched to a gene. Per germline, CDR1 MNHNS and CDR2 SASEGT. This CDR3 is built from 16 residues. The CDR3 sequence is CASSEWFGTGDSPLHF. Here the CDR3 DNA reads TGTGCCAGCAGTGAATGGTTTGGGACAGGAGATTCACCCCTCCACTTT.

The chain uses TRBV2 and TRBJ2-7, with D possibly being TRBD2 (6 bases). V was shortened by 2 bases and J by 4 bases, with 21 bases between the two germline ends. The CDR3 totals 17 residues. The V gene's germline CDR1 is SNHLY and CDR2 FYNNEI. CDR3 in amino acids: CASSEWDSSPGGYEQYF. The CDR3 bases are TGTGCCAGCAGTGAATGGGACTCCTCCCCGGGTGGATACGAGCAGTACTTC.

This clone appeared a few times. This sequence joins TRBV5-6 and TRBJ1-1; possibly TRBD1 for D (5 bases). Deletions cut 1 base from V and 5 bases from J, with 18 bases between. CDR1 is SGHDT, CDR2 YYEEEE, per germline. The CDR3 is made up of 16 amino acids. CDR3 region: CASSLWLGTLATEAFF. The DNA of the CDR3 is TGTGCCAGCAGCTTGTGGTTAGGGACCCTAGCGACTGAAGCTTTCTTT.

This rearrangement joins TRBV5-7 to TRBJ2-2; D possibly corresponds to TRBD1 (6 bases). TRBV5-7 qualifies as an ORF whose function is uncertain. V was shortened by 5 bases and J by 7 bases, with 12 bases between the two germline ends. The CDR3 length is 13 residues. CDR3 nucleotides: TGTGCCAGCAGAGTCACAGGGAACGGGGAGCTGTTTTTT. Translating gives CASRVTGNGELFF.

Notes on this clone: Different DNA sequences within this sample yield the same CDR3. This sequence joins TRBV6-1 and TRBJ2-3, with 7 bases identical to TRBD1. J lost 4 bases, V lost 1 base, and 2 bases had no gene match. CDR1 and CDR2 from the germline V gene are MNHNS and SASEGT. The CDR3 runs 14 residues. DNA of the CDR3: TGTGCCAGCAGTGAAGGGCAGGGGGCAGATACGCAGTATTTT. Translating gives CASSEGQGADTQYF.

This chain connects TRBV5-6 to TRBJ1-4; 7 positions agree with TRBD1. CDR1 SGHDT and CDR2 YYEEEE come from the germline V gene. V lost 5 bases, J lost 2 bases, and 12 bases stayed unmatched. The CDR3 is made up of 17 amino acids. The CDR3 region has the DNA TGTGCCAGCAGGGCCGCGACAGGGTTTGCGACTAATGAAAAACTGTTTTTT. Translating gives CASRAATGFATNEKLFF.

The chain uses TRBV27 and TRBJ1-5; D is perhaps TRBD1 (6 bases). The V end lost 3 bases, the J end lost 7 bases, and 10 bases lay between the germline ends. The length of the CDR3 is 13 residues. The germline V gene encodes CDR1 MNHEY and CDR2 SMNVEV (reference sequence). As DNA, the CDR3 is TGTGCCAGCAGTTTGGGGGGGCTCCAGCCCCAGCATTTT. This codes for CASSLGGLQPQHF.

CDR3 sequence (DNA): TGTGCCAGCAACGAAAGGCAGGGGGAGATGGATGGCTACACCTTC. Translating it yields CASNERQGEMDGYTF. The chain uses TRBV7-9 and TRBJ1-2; 7 nucleotides align to TRBD1. The CDR3 is 15 residues long. Germline V gene data show CDR1 as SEHNR and CDR2 as FQNEAQ (reference sequence). Trimming took 7 bases from V and 6 from J; bases not matched to a gene: 14.

The V gene is TRBV7-2, the J gene TRBJ1-5; weak D call: TRBD1 (6 bases). The CDR3 length is 16 residues. V was clipped by 3 bases and J by 3 bases, with 15 bases between them. Germline CDR1 is SGHTA and CDR2 is FQGNSA. The CDR3 DNA is TGTGCCAGCAGCTTGGTTGGGACAAATACCAATCAGCCCCAGCATTTT. This encodes CASSLVGTNTNQPQHF.

The rearrangement links TRBV28 to TRBJ2-7, with TRBD2 matching 7 bases. Unmatched junction bases numbered 10, after V lost 4 bases and J lost 4 bases. The CDR3 runs 15 residues. Per germline, CDR1 MDHEN and CDR2 SYDVKM. The CDR3: CASSSQPAGKYEQYF. The DNA of the CDR3 is TGTGCCAGCAGTTCCCAGCCAGCGGGGAAATACGAGCAGTACTTC.

The rearrangement uses TRBV5-4 and TRBJ2-1; 15 bases are shared with TRBD2. Losses at the gene ends were 4 bases for V and 3 bases for J; bases not matched to a gene: 5. The CDR3 contains 17 residues. Per the germline V gene, CDR1 is SGHNT and CDR2 is YYREEE (reference sequence). The CDR3 here is CASSRGLAGGLYNEQFF. The CDR3 bases are TGTGCCAGCAGCAGGGGACTAGCGGGGGGACTCTACAATGAGCAGTTCTTC.

This chain links TRBV27 with TRBJ1-1; TRBD1 is a possible D gene (5 bases). The CDR3 has 17 amino acids. V lost 4 bases and J 4 bases, leaving 22 bases between the germline ends. Germline V gene lookup returns CDR1 MNHEY and CDR2 SMNVEV (reference sequence). CDR3 sequence (DNA): TGTGCCAGCAGTTCCCGGACAAGCCCGATTTCGGTCACTGAAGCTTTCTTT. It translates to CASSSRTSPISVTEAFF.

The rearrangement joins TRBV5-1 to TRBJ2-7, with D possibly matching TRBD1 (5 bases). The CDR3 totals 13 residues. Germline CDR1 SGHRS, CDR2 YFSETQ. V lost 1 base, J lost 0 bases, and 5 bases lay in between. CDR3 sequence (DNA): TGCGCCAGCAGCTTGCAGGGCTCCTACGAGCAGTACTTC. The encoded protein is CASSLQGSYEQYF.